This T cell receptor beta chain came from a study of Graves' ophthalmopathy and Graves' hyperthyroidism. The TCR beta CDR3 regions underwent amplification from RNA transcripts. RT-PCR with HTBI primers came first, then second-round multiplex PCR. Via MiXCR, TCRdb re-called the multiplex PCR reads, giving one row per CDR3 protein. The sample lists hundreds of thousands of distinct CDR3 sequences; 40% were seen once. On this clonotype itself: Its cognate antigen is unknown.

The CDR3 covers 13 residues. Trimming cost V 1 base and J 8 bases, with 8 bases left between them. The germline V gene has CDR1 MGHDK and CDR2 SYGVNS. Clinical symptoms, serum thyroxine, TRAb, thyroid ultrasound and orbital computed tomography were relied on for diagnosis. Whole-study findings and limits: Ophthalmopathy progression predictions by the model showed nearly 75% specificity and 70.59% sensitivity.

The chain is built from TRBV25-1 and TRBJ2-2; D gene uncertain. The origin of this receptor is an adult man with Graves' ophthalmopathy. Sequencing input: peripheral blood. CDR3 residues: CASSEFSAGELFF. The CDR3 region has the DNA TGTGCCAGCAGTGAATTTTCTGCAGGGGAGCTGTTTTTT.